This entry is about one TCR beta chain. The data were taken from a study of lymphopenia after photon versus proton radiotherapy. TCRdb's copy holds only in-frame clones and misses some; the assay was immunoSEQ multiplex PCR. Here the sample spans roughly 38,000 clones, roughly 90% being singletons. CDR1 SGHTS and CDR2 YDEGEE come from the germline V gene. The CDR3 is 15 residues long. V was pared by 1 base and J by 6 bases, with 5 bases of the junction left unmatched. The rearrangement uses TRBV5-8 and TRBJ1-4, with 8 positions matching TRBD1. The specimen was peripheral blood, collected from a patient treated with photon-based radiotherapy. The TCR originated in a man aged 55 to 69 with cholangiocarcinoma. This chain's CDR3 is CASSLHRGSYEKLFF. The DNA of the CDR3 is TGTGCCAGCAGCTTGCACAGGGGGTCTTATGAAAAACTGTTTTTT.